This T cell receptor beta chain was sequenced for a study of cytomegalovirus exposure and HLA in healthy donors. Whole-study findings and limits: The authors later found TCR association rates varying by HLA locus, with DRB1 most and HLA-C fewest. Previous analysis showed most TCR beta V segments were productive about 87% or about 30% of the time. Later analysis indicated greater clonal expansion among HLA-associated TCR beta chains than among equally common other chains.

Germline V gives CDR1 SGHRS, CDR2 YFSETQ. There are 15 residues in the CDR3. With V trimmed by 1 base and J by 2 bases, 5 bases remained unmatched. Concerning this clone itself: The antigen remains undetermined.

Amplification used 60 Vbeta primers and 13 Jbeta primers. Profiled with immunoSEQ multiplex PCR; TCRdb holds only in-frame clones, not every one. The sample has roughly 150,000 clones; about 77% are singletons. This sequence joins TRBV5-1 and TRBJ2-5, with 7 bases matching TRBD2. The sample comprised PBMCs. The source is a man aged 25 to 40 in good health and CMV-seronegative. CDR3 nucleotide sequence: TGCGCCAGCAGCTTGCCTAGCGGAGAACAAGAGACCCAGTACTTC. This sequence encodes CASSLPSGEQETQYF.